These 12 T cell receptor beta chains originate from one sample sequenced in a study of T cell changes during pregnancy in multiple sclerosis. Method: immunoSEQ multiplex PCR; TCRdb's copy keeps in-frame clones and lacks some. Among about 44,000 clones listed, approximately 92% were seen once. The sequences come from CD4+ T cells from peripheral blood mononuclear cells, collected in the first trimester of pregnancy. Source of these receptors: a female donor with multiple sclerosis, enrolled in a pregnancy study.

The gene calls are TRBV15 and TRBJ2-7; 7 nucleotides match TRBD2. Germline V lookup: CDR1 LNHNV, CDR2 YYDKDF (reference sequence). The V and J ends lost 3 bases and 3 bases, in that order; junction bases with no gene match: 14. CDR3 size: 17 residues. CDR3 in amino acids: CATSRGGLVQRHYEQYF. As DNA, the CDR3 is TGTGCCACCAGCAGGGGGGGGTTGGTCCAGCGCCACTACGAGCAGTACTTC.

This sequence joins TRBV7-6 and TRBJ2-2; a possible D gene is TRBD1 (8 bases). Germline V gene sequence: CDR1 SGHVS, CDR2 FNYEAQ. This CDR3 is 16 amino acids long. The germline V and J ends were trimmed by 5 bases and 6 bases, with 19 bases remaining between them. The CDR3 loop is CASSTGGQAGPGELFF. The CDR3 DNA is TGTGCCAGCAGCACGGGGGGACAGGCTGGCCCCGGGGAGCTGTTTTTT.

The chain has TRBV19 and TRBJ2-1; 8 nucleotides match TRBD1. CDR3 size: 16 residues. Germline V lookup: CDR1 LNHDA, CDR2 SQIVND (reference sequence). Germline trimming cut 6 bases from V and 7 bases from J; bases unmatched to any gene: 14. The CDR3 spells CASRDNRGTLLNEQFF. In nucleotides, the CDR3 is TGTGCCAGTAGAGACAACAGGGGGACTCTCTTGAATGAGCAGTTCTTC.

The CDR3: CASSEARRNQPQHF. DNA for the CDR3: TGTGCCAGCAGTGAAGCGCGGAGGAATCAGCCCCAGCATTTT. J is TRBJ1-5 and V is TRBV6-1; D not resolved. The CDR3 extends over 14 amino acids. The V gene lost 0 bases and the J gene lost 4 bases, with 7 bases spanning the gap. Per the germline V gene, CDR1 is MNHNS and CDR2 is SASEGT.

The chain links TRBV5-1 to TRBJ2-2, with 8 positions matching TRBD2. CDR3 length: 17 amino acids. Per the germline V gene, CDR1 is SGHRS and CDR2 is YFSETQ. With V trimmed by 3 bases and J by 3 bases, 10 bases remained unmatched. The CDR3 is CASSWGLRAGDTGELFF. CDR3 coding DNA: TGCGCCAGCAGCTGGGGTCTCCGAGCGGGAGACACCGGGGAGCTGTTTTTT.

The genes are TRBV28 and TRBJ2-2; TRBD2 aligns across 10 bases. The CDR3 covers 17 residues. CDR1 MDHEN and CDR2 SYDVKM come from the germline V gene. The V gene end was trimmed by 2 bases and the J gene end by 17 bases; junction bases not matched to a gene: 20. The CDR3 reads CASSLGGGSGRPPMGFF. In nucleotides, the CDR3 is TGTGCCAGCAGTTTAGGTGGGGGTAGCGGGAGGCCCCCAATGGGCTTTTTT.

The genes are TRBV11-2 and TRBJ1-1; TRBD1 might be the D (6 bases). The CDR3 loop spans 13 amino acids. Trimming removed 4 bases at V and 8 bases at J, with 14 bases between. The germline V gene encodes CDR1 SGHAT and CDR2 FQNNGV. Here the CDR3 reads CASSYRTDREAFF. CDR3 DNA sequence: TGTGCCAGCAGCTACCGAACTGACAGGGAAGCTTTCTTT.

The rearrangement uses TRBV19 and TRBJ1-3; no reliable D call. Germline CDR1 reads LNHDA; CDR2 reads SQIVND (reference sequence). V was trimmed by 4 bases and J by 1 base, leaving 8 bases between them. The CDR3 is 14 residues long. CDR3 protein: CASSTTVSGNTIYF. CDR3 coding DNA: TGTGCCAGTAGTACCACGGTTTCTGGAAACACCATATATTTT.

A few counts support this clone. The V and J genes are TRBV6-1 and TRBJ2-5, with 8 bases fitting TRBD1. CDR3 length: 15 amino acids. From germline, CDR1 is MNHNS and CDR2 SASEGT. V lost 7 bases and J lost 5; bases outside the gene matches: 12. This chain's CDR3 is CASTLSTGARETQYF. CDR3 sequence (DNA): TGTGCCAGCACTCTTTCGACAGGGGCACGCGAGACCCAGTACTTC.

The chain links TRBV10-2 to TRBJ2-5; D might be TRBD2 (6 bases). Between the trimmed V and J ends, which lost 6 bases and 0 bases, there was a span of 11 bases. The CDR3 length is 14 residues. Germline V gives CDR1 WSHSY, CDR2 SAAADI. The CDR3 nucleotides are TGCGCCAGCAGATCTCTAGCGAACCAAGAGACCCAGTACTTC. Translation: CASRSLANQETQYF.

The chain uses TRBV7-9 and TRBJ2-3; 11 bases map to TRBD2. CDR1 SEHNR and CDR2 FQNEAQ come from the germline V gene (reference sequence). J was trimmed by 0 bases and V by 1 base; bases with no gene match: 6. CDR3 length: 18 amino acids. CDR3 sequence (DNA): TGTGCCAGCAGCTTAGGGCTAGCGGGAGGTACTAGCACAGATACGCAGTATTTT. This translates into CASSLGLAGGTSTDTQYF.

Notes on this clone: One end of the junction is discordant with germline, which a read error may explain. V is TRBV7-8 and J is TRBJ1-3, with a weak D call TRBD1 (5 bases). This CDR3 contains 19 residues. CDR1 SGHVS and CDR2 FQNEAQ come from the germline V gene. CDR3 nucleotide sequence: TGTGCCAGCAGCTTAGCAGGTCGTCTGGTTTGGGGGACTGGGAACACCATATATTTT. Protein product: CASSLAGRLVWGTGNTIYF.